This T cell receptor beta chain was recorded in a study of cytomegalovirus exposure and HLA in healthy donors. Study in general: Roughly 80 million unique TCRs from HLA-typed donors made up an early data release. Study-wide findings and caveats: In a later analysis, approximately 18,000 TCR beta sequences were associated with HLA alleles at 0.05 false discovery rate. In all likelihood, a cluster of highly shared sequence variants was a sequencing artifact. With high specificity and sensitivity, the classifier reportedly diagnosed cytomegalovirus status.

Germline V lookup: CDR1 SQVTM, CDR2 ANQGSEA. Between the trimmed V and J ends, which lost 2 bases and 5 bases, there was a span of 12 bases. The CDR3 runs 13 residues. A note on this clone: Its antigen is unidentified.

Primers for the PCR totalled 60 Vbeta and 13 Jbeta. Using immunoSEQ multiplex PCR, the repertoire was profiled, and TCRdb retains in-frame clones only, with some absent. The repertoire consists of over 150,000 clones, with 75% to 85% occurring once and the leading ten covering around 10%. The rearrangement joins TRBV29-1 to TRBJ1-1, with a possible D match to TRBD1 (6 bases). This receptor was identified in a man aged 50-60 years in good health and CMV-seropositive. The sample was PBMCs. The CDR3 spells CSVERGLRTEAFF. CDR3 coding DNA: TGCAGCGTTGAAAGGGGGTTAAGGACTGAAGCTTTCTTT. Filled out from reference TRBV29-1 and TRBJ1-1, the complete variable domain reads SAVISQKPSRDICQRGTSLTIQCQVDSQVTMMFWYRQQPGQSLTLIATANQGSEATYESGFVIDKFPISRPNLTFSTLTVSNMSPEDSSIYLCSVERGLRTEAFFGQGTRLTVV.